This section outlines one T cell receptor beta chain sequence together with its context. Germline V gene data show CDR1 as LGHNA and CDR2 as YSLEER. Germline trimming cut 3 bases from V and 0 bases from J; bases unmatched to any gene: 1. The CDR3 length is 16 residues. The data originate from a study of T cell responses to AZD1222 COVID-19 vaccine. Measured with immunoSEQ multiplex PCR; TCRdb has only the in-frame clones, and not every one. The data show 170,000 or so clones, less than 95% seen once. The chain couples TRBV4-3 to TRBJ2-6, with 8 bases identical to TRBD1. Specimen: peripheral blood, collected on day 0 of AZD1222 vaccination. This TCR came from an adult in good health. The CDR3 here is CASSHGQGSGANVLTF. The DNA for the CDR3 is TGCGCCAGCAGCCACGGACAGGGCTCTGGGGCCAACGTCCTGACTTTC.